The source of this T cell receptor (beta chain) is a study of preoperative IRX-2 immunotherapy in early breast cancer. The treatment denotes: preoperative locoregional IRX-2 cytokine immunotherapy. V shed 5 bases, J shed 4 bases, and the junction held 6 bases outside the gene matches. The germline gives CDR1 MNHGY, CDR2 SAAAGT. The CDR3 totals 15 residues. Profiled with immunoSEQ multiplex PCR; TCRdb holds only in-frame clones, not every one. The sample contains 2,000 to 2,500 clones, roughly 81% of which appear only once. This specimen was tumor tissue, taken before IRX-2 immunotherapy. The gene calls are TRBV6-8 and TRBJ2-3; 10 bases line up with TRBD2. The source of this sequence is a human donor with breast cancer. The CDR3 sequence is CASSDVAGGPDTQYF. The CDR3, as DNA: TGTGCCAGCAGTGACGTAGCGGGGGGACCAGATACGCAGTATTTT.